One and the same sample provided the 17 T cell receptor beta chains below, sequenced in a study of T cell responses to AZD1222 COVID-19 vaccine. The assay was immunoSEQ multiplex PCR, and TCRdb's table has in-frame clones only and misses some. The table shows about 85,000 clones, with approximately 87% occurring only once. The material sequenced was peripheral blood, taken on day 0 of AZD1222 vaccination. These receptors came from an adult in good health.

CDR3 bases: TGTGCCAGCAGCTCCCGGTTGGGAAATGGACTGTTTTTT. Amino acid sequence: CASSSRLGNGLFF. This chain joins TRBV7-6 and TRBJ1-4, with unresolved D. The CDR3 loop spans 13 amino acids. Germline CDR1 and CDR2: SGHVS and FNYEAQ. The V gene lost 4 bases and the J gene lost 13 bases, with 16 bases spanning the gap.

The chain couples TRBV28 to TRBJ1-6; 7 bases match TRBD1. CDR1 and CDR2 from the germline V gene are MDHEN and SYDVKM. Germline trimming cut 4 bases from V and 7 bases from J; bases unmatched to any gene: 4. This CDR3 comprises 14 residues. The CDR3 reads CASSSGQPNSPLHF. The CDR3 DNA reads TGTGCCAGCAGTTCGGGACAGCCAAATTCACCCCTCCACTTT.

The V gene is TRBV7-8, the J gene TRBJ2-5; D may be TRBD1 or TRBD2 (7 bases each). Germline assignment: CDR1 SGHVS and CDR2 FQNEAQ. CDR3 length: 15 residues. Trimming left V 0 bases short and J 11 bases short, with 19 bases between. CDR3 DNA: TGTGCCAGCAGCTTAGCTCCGGGGGCCCAGGGGGGGCAGTACTTC. This translates into CASSLAPGAQGGQYF.

The chain links TRBV28 to TRBJ2-6; 8 bases are shared with TRBD1. The V segment lost 5 bases and the J segment 3 bases; nucleotides outside the gene matches: 0. Per germline, CDR1 MDHEN and CDR2 SYDVKM. CDR3 length: 14 amino acids. The CDR3: CASSTGGGANVLTF. The CDR3 coding sequence is TGTGCCAGCAGTACAGGGGGTGGGGCCAACGTCCTGACTTTC.

The CDR3 region has the DNA TGTGCCAGTAGTATAGGAGGGGCCCGCACAATAACGCAGTATTTT. This gives the protein CASSIGGARTITQYF. The chain is built from TRBV19 and TRBJ2-3; the D call may be TRBD1 or TRBD2 (5 bases each). The CDR3 has 15 residues. Germline CDR1 is LNHDA and CDR2 is SQIVND (reference sequence). V shed 1 base and J shed 9 bases, with 17 bases lying between them.

This clone occurred a few times. This sequence joins TRBV6-2 or TRBV6-3 and TRBJ2-5, with 12 nucleotides matching TRBD2. Germline values: CDR1 MNHEY, CDR2 SVGEGT. The CDR3 is 15 residues long. The trim removed 6 bases at V and 5 bases at J, leaving 7 bases unmatched. CDR3 sequence (DNA): TGTGCCAGCAGCCTTCTAGCGGGAGGGGGGGAGACCCAGTACTTC. Translating gives CASSLLAGGGETQYF.

This chain joins TRBV10-2 and TRBJ2-7; 9 bases are a match to TRBD1. Per germline, CDR1 WSHSY and CDR2 SAAADI. With 3 bases clipped from V and 5 bases from J, the junction kept 8 bases outside the gene matches. CDR3 length: 15 amino acids. CDR3 nucleotides: TGCGCCAGCAGTGAAACCCCGGGACAGGGCGACGAGCAGTACTTC. Residues: CASSETPGQGDEQYF.

This clone has just a few counts. CDR3 in amino acids: CASSPRMDDSPLHF. CDR3 DNA: TGTGCCAGCTCACCACGAATGGACGACTCACCCCTCCACTTT. J is TRBJ1-6 and V is TRBV18; D is ambiguous. The CDR3 runs 14 residues. Looked up from germline, CDR1 is KGHSH and CDR2 is LQKENI. The ends were cut back, 1 base at V and 10 bases at J, with 11 bases in the middle. The entire variable domain, with the rest obtained from reference TRBV18 and TRBJ1-6, is as follows: NAGVMQNPRHLVRRRGQEARLRCSPMKGHSHVYWYRQLPEEGLKFMVYLQKENIIDESGMPKERFSAEFPKEGPSILRIQQVVRGDSAAYFCASSPRMDDSPLHFGNGTRLTVT.

The J gene is TRBJ1-5, the V gene TRBV19; D is possibly TRBD1 (6 bases). The CDR3 is made up of 15 amino acids. Germline CDR1 and CDR2: LNHDA and SQIVND (reference sequence). Trimming removed 1 base from V and 3 bases from J, with 10 bases in between. The CDR3 here is CASSIAGVVNQPQHF. The CDR3 bases are TGTGCCAGTAGTATAGCAGGGGTGGTCAATCAGCCCCAGCATTTT.

CDR3 in DNA: TGTGCCAGCAGCCAAGCCTCCCATCCCCTTGATTCACCCCTCCACTTT. Encoded protein: CASSQASHPLDSPLHF. The chain has TRBV4-2 and TRBJ1-6; D unresolved. Germline-derived CDR1 and CDR2 are LGHNA and YNFKEQ. The CDR3 spans 16 residues. Trimming pared 1 base from V and 8 bases from J, leaving 15 bases between.

The genes are TRBV28 and TRBJ1-2, with D uncertain. V was clipped by 8 bases and J by 8 bases, with 12 bases between them. There are 11 residues in the CDR3. Looked up from germline, CDR1 is MDHEN and CDR2 is SYDVKM. The CDR3 reads CASSGSHGYTF. CDR3 sequence (DNA): TGTGCCAGCTCAGGATCTCACGGCTACACCTTC.

This sequence joins TRBV3-1 (or the pseudogene TRBV3-2) and TRBJ2-7, with TRBD2 matching over 7 bases. V lost 1 base, J lost 5 bases, and 8 bases stayed unmatched. CDR1 and CDR2 (germline): LGHDT, YNNKEL (reference sequence). The CDR3 has 15 residues. The CDR3 sequence is CASSQGGLVPHEQYF. Written as DNA, the CDR3 is TGTGCCAGCAGCCAAGGTGGACTAGTTCCCCACGAGCAGTACTTC.

The chain recombines TRBV19 with TRBJ1-1; D gene ambiguous. The germline CDR1 and CDR2 sequences are LNHDA and SQIVND (reference sequence). V lost 3 bases and J lost 1, with 9 bases in between. The CDR3 is 14 amino acids. For the CDR3, the DNA is TGTGCCAGTAGTATGGGAGCTGGGAACACTGAAGCTTTCTTT. Residues: CASSMGAGNTEAFF.

As for this clone: An end of the junction differs from the germline gene, which may be a read error. This chain joins TRBV7-2 and TRBJ2-7; D remains unclear. The germline gives CDR1 SGHTA, CDR2 FQGNSA. This CDR3 contains 14 residues. CDR3 amino acids: CASSPHVGGYEQYF. CDR3 bases: TGTGCCAGCAGCCCGCATGTAGGCGGCTACGAACAGTACTTC.

To note about this clone: The junction differs from germline at one of its ends, possibly a read error. This chain uses TRBV7-7 with TRBJ1-1, with D maybe TRBD1 (5 bases). The germline V gene encodes CDR1 SSHAT and CDR2 FNYEAQ (reference sequence). The CDR3 covers 15 residues. CDR3 sequence: CASSFGAVGGTEAFF. CDR3 nucleotides: TGTGCTAGCAGCTTTGGGGCGGTGGGGGGCACTGAAGCTTTCTTT.

The CDR3: CASSLQGSNSGNTIYF. As DNA, the CDR3 is TGTGCCAGCAGCCTACAGGGGTCAAACTCTGGAAACACCATATATTTT. This chain connects TRBV7-2 to TRBJ1-3; TRBD1 matches 7 bases. J gave up 0 bases and V 5 bases, and 7 bases lay outside the gene matches. This CDR3 has 16 residues. Germline V gene lookup returns CDR1 SGHTA and CDR2 FQGNSA.

The V gene is TRBV25-1, the J gene TRBJ2-2; 10 bases are shared with TRBD1. V lost 2 bases and J lost 6; bases outside the gene matches: 12. Germline CDR1 MGHDK, CDR2 SYGVNS. The CDR3 spans 18 residues. The CDR3 is CASSEHETWDRGPGELFF. The CDR3 coding sequence is TGTGCCAGCAGTGAACACGAGACCTGGGACAGGGGCCCCGGGGAGCTGTTTTTT.